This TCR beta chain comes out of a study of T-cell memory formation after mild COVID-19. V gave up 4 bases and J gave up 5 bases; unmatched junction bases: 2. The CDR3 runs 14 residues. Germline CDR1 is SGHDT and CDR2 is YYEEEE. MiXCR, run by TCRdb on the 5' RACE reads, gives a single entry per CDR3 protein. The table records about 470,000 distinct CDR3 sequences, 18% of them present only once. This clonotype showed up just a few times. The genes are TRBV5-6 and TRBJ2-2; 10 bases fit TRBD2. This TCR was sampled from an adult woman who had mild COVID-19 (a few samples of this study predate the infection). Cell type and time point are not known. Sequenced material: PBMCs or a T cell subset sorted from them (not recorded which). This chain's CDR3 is CASSPGLATGELFF. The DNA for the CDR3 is TGTGCCAGCAGCCCGGGACTAGCGACCGGGGAGCTGTTTTTT.